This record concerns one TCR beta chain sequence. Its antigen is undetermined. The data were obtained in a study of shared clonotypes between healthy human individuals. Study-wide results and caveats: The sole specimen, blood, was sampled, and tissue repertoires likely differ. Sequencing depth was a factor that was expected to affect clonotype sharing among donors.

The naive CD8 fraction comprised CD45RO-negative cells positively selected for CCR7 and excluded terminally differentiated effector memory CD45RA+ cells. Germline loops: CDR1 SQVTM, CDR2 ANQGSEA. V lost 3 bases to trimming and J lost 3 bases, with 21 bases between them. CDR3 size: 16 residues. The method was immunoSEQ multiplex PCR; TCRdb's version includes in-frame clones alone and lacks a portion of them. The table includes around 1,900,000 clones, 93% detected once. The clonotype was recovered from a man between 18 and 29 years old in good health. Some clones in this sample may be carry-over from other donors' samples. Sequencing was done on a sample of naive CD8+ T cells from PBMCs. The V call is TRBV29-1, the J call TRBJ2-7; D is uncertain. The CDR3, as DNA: TGCAGCGTTGATGGCATTAACGGCCCACTCAGCTACGAGCAGTACTTC. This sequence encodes CSVDGINGPLSYEQYF.